This T cell receptor beta chain was sequenced in a study of blood T cell repertoires in COVID-19. Whole-study context: COVID-19 samples collected from the United States, Italy and Spain covered acute and convalescent phases.

Methods used by the authors: For nucleated cells, counts were estimated from reference gene primer amplification. Assay used: immunoSEQ multiplex PCR; TCRdb lists only in-frame clones, some missing. That table furnishes V, J and clone size, whereas the DNA furnished D and trimming. The table has about 200,000 clones, roughly 90% seen once. The receptor's source is a man aged 55 to 70 who had recovered from COVID-19. The sequenced sample consisted of peripheral blood.

The CDR3, as DNA: TGCGCCAGCAGCTCCATAGCGGGGCTACAAGAGACCCAGTACTTC. Its protein is CASSSIAGLQETQYF. The chain recombines TRBV5-1 with TRBJ2-5; 8 bases match TRBD2. CDR3 length: 15 residues. Germline CDR1 and CDR2: SGHRS and YFSETQ. Trimming took 3 bases from V and 2 from J; bases not matched to a gene: 6.